Given below is one TCR beta chain in context. No antigen is known for it. Base-call qualities are not available, and no considerably larger clone is one nucleotide away. TCRbeta CDR3 regions were amplified from genomic DNA by means of the immunoSEQ Assay, a bias-controlled multiplex PCR. The paper's data handling went like this. The number of nucleated cells in each sample was estimated by amplification of reference gene primers within the assay. To quantify the absolute abundance of each unique TCRbeta CDR3 rearrangement, sequence reads were collapsed and filtered. Productive Simpson clonality was computed per sample as the square root of Simpson's diversity index over productive rearrangements. Drawn from immuneACCESS, this table holds only the in-frame rearrangements with V and J called that TCRdb kept. Clones are partly lost; checked studies trace under half to an unresolved V gene and leave the rest unexplained. D and trimming were read from the DNA, whereas the V and J calls and clone size are those reported in that table. The sample contains under 300,000 clones, about 88% of them found a single time. In total, the top ten clones hold under 2.5% of the sample.

A second Seattle source provided samples from volunteer blood donors who had recovered from COVID-19. Each collaborating institution followed its own protocols to collect whole blood in K2EDTA tubes. For TCRbeta analysis, collaborators shipped samples in one of three forms: frozen whole blood, isolated PBMCs, or DNA extracted from either of those sample types. V lost 1 base and J lost 5 bases, and the count of bases not matched to a germline gene is 5. Looking up the germline V gene yields CDR1 MNHNS and CDR2 SASEGT. Taken from cysteine to phenylalanine, the CDR3 has 16 residues. Only the CDR3 portion is preserved as DNA: 48 bases, with reading frame beginning at the first base. The data belong to a study of blood T cell repertoires in COVID-19 (dated by TCRdb to about 2020). For the study in its entirety: Collaborator samples came from the United States, Italy and Spain and covered acute and convalescent phases of COVID-19. A freely available public database, intended as a resource for researchers studying the immune response to SARS-CoV-2, is where the repertoires were released. The material from the prospective study consisted of cDNA or gDNA derived from T cells, B-cell-depleted T cells, or PBMCs. Nearly every sample came with metadata listing a de-identified subject ID, COVID-19 status, age in years and sex. Deeply sampled blood TCRbeta repertoires from subjects exposed to, actively infected with, or recovered from COVID-19 were included in the dataset. Samples came from the ongoing ImmuneRACE study (first 160 participants) plus 1,254 subjects from 6 global collaborators. Where HLA class I and class II types were available, the types were taken from metadata supplied by the sample provider, not from assay-based typing. General conclusions and limits of the study: How much clinical and demographic metadata was included differed by source and by participant, and the metadata was provided uncurated.

Sequencing input: peripheral blood. This TCR derives from a woman aged 40-49 years who had recovered from COVID-19. Here the chain combines TRBV6-1 and TRBJ2-5; TRBD2 fits 12 bases in the junction. The nucleotide sequence reads as follows: TGTGCCAGCAGTGAAGGGGGTCTAGCGGGAGGGGAGACCCAGTACTTC. It is translated as CASSEGGLAGGETQYF.